This TCR beta chain emerged from a study of blood T cell repertoires in COVID-19. Assay: immunoSEQ multiplex PCR; the TCRdb copy retains only in-frame clones and omits some. The sample holds tens of thousands of clones, roughly 89% seen once. Trimming took 2 bases from V and 6 from J; bases not matched to a gene: 12. Germline V gives CDR1 MNHEY, CDR2 SVGEGT. This CDR3 spans 17 amino acids. The material sequenced was peripheral blood. This receptor was identified in a woman aged 60-70 years with COVID-19, enrolled during active disease. The V gene is TRBV6-2 or TRBV6-3, the J gene TRBJ2-7; 11 bases line up with TRBD1. The CDR3: CASSYETGTGGFFEQYF. CDR3 DNA: TGTGCCAGCAGTTACGAGACCGGGACAGGGGGTTTCTTCGAGCAGTACTTC.